One and the same sample provided the 8 T cell receptor beta chains below, sequenced in a study of response to subunit inactivated influenza vaccine. MiXCR, applied by TCRdb to the RT-PCR reads, yields one record per CDR3 protein. Of 700,000 to 800,000 distinct CDR3 sequences listed, about a fifth are singletons. Sequenced material: PBMCs from blood, taken approximately 5 days after vaccination. Receptors originate from a man aged 50 or older who received an inactivated influenza vaccine.

In its sample, this clonotype was seen a few times. This rearrangement joins TRBV10-3 to TRBJ2-3; D is undetermined. Germline CDR1 is ENHRY and CDR2 is SYGVKD. CDR3 size: 12 residues. Trimming pared 10 bases from V and 2 bases from J, leaving 10 bases between. The CDR3 nucleotides read TGTGCCACCAATCATGACACAGATACGCAGTATTTT. It translates to CATNHDTDTQYF.

The chain employs TRBV29-1 and TRBJ2-3; D gene unclear. This CDR3 is 14 amino acids long. From germline, CDR1 is SQVTM and CDR2 ANQGSEA. Trimming removed 6 bases from V and 0 bases from J, with 13 bases in between. The CDR3 spells CSVAGRYSTDTQYF. The CDR3 coding sequence is TGCAGCGTAGCCGGACGGTATAGCACAGATACGCAGTATTTT.

The J gene is TRBJ2-2, the V gene TRBV5-4; 7 nucleotides line up with TRBD1. The CDR3 has 17 residues. CDR1 and CDR2 (germline): SGHNT, YYREEE (reference sequence). After removal of 0 bases from V and 2 bases from J, the junction contained 7 bases not matched to a gene. The CDR3, as DNA: TGTGCCAGCAGCTTGGCGAAACAGGGGAGTAACACCGGGGAGCTGTTTTTT. Its translation: CASSLAKQGSNTGELFF.

This clonotype has just a few counts. This chain joins TRBV3-1 and TRBJ2-7; 8 bases are a match to TRBD2. Germline V gene sequence: CDR1 LGHDT, CDR2 YNNKEL (reference sequence). CDR3 size: 15 residues. V dropped 3 bases and J dropped 5; count of bases not matched to a gene: 9. The CDR3 loop is CASSQRGLVSHEQYF. The CDR3 bases are TGTGCCAGCAGCCAGAGGGGACTAGTGTCTCACGAGCAGTACTTC.

In this sample, this clonotype turned up a few times. V gene TRBV11-2 combines with J gene TRBJ2-2; the D gene is possibly TRBD2 (6 bases). There are 18 residues in the CDR3. CDR1 is SGHAT and CDR2 is FQNNGV in the germline V gene. Trimming shortened V by 6 bases and J by 6 bases, and 26 bases separated the two germline ends. This CDR3 reads CASRLTLGNGWEAGELFF. The CDR3 nucleotides are TGTGCCAGCAGACTCACGTTGGGGAATGGTTGGGAGGCCGGGGAGCTGTTTTTT.

The rearrangement links TRBV24-1 to TRBJ1-5; TRBD1 aligns across 8 bases. Looked up from germline, CDR1 is KGHDR and CDR2 is SFDVKD. J lost 2 bases, V lost 3 bases, and 5 bases had no gene match. The CDR3 loop spans 16 amino acids. Here the CDR3 reads CATSDAGQGGNQPQHF. CDR3 in DNA: TGTGCCACCAGTGATGCAGGACAGGGTGGCAATCAGCCCCAGCATTTT.

This clonotype was seen at least ten times. The gene calls are TRBV20-1 and TRBJ2-5; D remains ambiguous. This CDR3 has 14 residues. Per germline, CDR1 DFQATT and CDR2 SNEGSKA (reference sequence). The germline V and J ends were trimmed by 2 bases and 1 base, with 11 bases remaining between them. CDR3 region: CSARIAGPQETQYF. CDR3 nucleotide sequence: TGCAGTGCTAGAATCGCCGGACCCCAAGAGACCCAGTACTTC.

The gene calls are TRBV20-1 and TRBJ2-7; TRBD1 matches at 8 bases. Germline V gene lookup returns CDR1 DFQATT and CDR2 SNEGSKA (reference sequence). V lost 3 bases and J lost 6; bases outside the gene matches: 10. CDR3 size: 14 residues. The CDR3 spells CSARKDRAFGEQYF. The CDR3 coding sequence is TGCAGTGCTAGGAAGGACAGGGCCTTCGGCGAGCAGTACTTC.